Listed here are 28 T cell receptor beta chains from one sample, sequenced in a study of T cell clonality in common variable immunodeficiency. Produced via immunoSEQ multiplex PCR; TCRdb's table is partial and in-frame only. The sample shows roughly 60,000 clones, none of them appearing just once. The specimen was peripheral blood mononuclear cells. The receptor set was obtained from a person aged 18-70 years in good health.

At least ten counts were recorded for this clone. The read gets to within 3 residues of the CDR3 end, and the germline J gene fills in the rest. The chain carries TRBV14 and TRBJ2-7; the match to TRBD1 covers 9 bases. J lost 5 bases, V lost 1 base, and 9 bases had no gene match. CDR1 is SGHDN and CDR2 is FVKESK in the germline V gene. The CDR3 loop spans 16 amino acids. The covered CDR3 bases are TGTGCCAGCAGCCAAGCTCTTGGACAGGGGCGCCACGAG. As protein: CASSQALGQGRHE. The whole CDR3 sequence is CASSQALGQGRHEQYF.

This clone was observed many times. The CDR3 is cut off 3 residues early in the read; its end comes from the germline J gene. This rearrangement joins TRBV16 to TRBJ1-5; perhaps TRBD1 as D (5 bases). Germline V gene lookup returns CDR1 KGHSY and CDR2 FQNENV. V lost 0 bases to trimming and J lost 1 base, with 7 bases between them. CDR3 length: 15 residues. Partial CDR3 DNA: TGTGCCAGCAGCCAATCTCCAGGGAGCAATCAGCCC. Encoded protein: CASSQSPGSNQP. From start to end, the CDR3 is CASSQSPGSNQPQHF. Based on the CDR3 plus reference TRBV16 and TRBJ1-5, the full variable domain is GEEVAQTPKHLVRGEGQKAKLYCAPIKGHSYVFWYQQVLKNEFKFLISFQNENVFDETGMPKERFSAKCLPNSPCSLEIQATKLEDSAVYFCASSQSPGSNQPQHFGDGTRLSIL.

The sample holds many counts of this clone. The read gets to within 3 residues of the CDR3 end, and the germline J gene fills in the rest. This sequence joins TRBV2 and TRBJ2-1, with D possibly matching TRBD1 (5 bases). Germline V lookup: CDR1 SNHLY, CDR2 FYNNEI. V lost 6 bases, J lost 8 bases, and 14 bases lay in between. The CDR3 spans 13 residues. Partial CDR3 DNA: TGTGCCAGCAGCCTACTTCAGGGCCATGAG. This gives the protein CASSLLQGHE. The whole CDR3 reads CASSLLQGHEQFF.

This clone appeared many times. The read ends 3 residues early relative to the CDR3; the germline J gene fills the gap. The chain couples TRBV20-1 to TRBJ2-1; 9 nucleotides align to TRBD2. The CDR3 covers 13 residues. Germline CDR1 and CDR2: DFQATT and SNEGSKA (reference sequence). V shed 5 bases, J shed 4 bases, and the junction held 3 bases outside the gene matches. The sequenced part of the CDR3 DNA is TGCAGTGCTGTAGCGGGAGAATACAATGAG. Protein: CSAVAGEYNE. The entire CDR3 protein reads CSAVAGEYNEQFF.

This clone was observed a handful of times. The observed sequence ends 3 residues before the CDR3 terminus, with the missing tail filled in from the germline J gene. Other nucleotide sequences from this sample produce the same CDR3. The chain couples TRBV18 to TRBJ2-1, with D unresolved. The CDR3 spans 14 residues. V lost 6 bases to trimming and J lost 5 bases, with 14 bases between them. Germline CDR1 is KGHSH and CDR2 is LQKENI. The CDR3 bases that were read are TGTGCCAGCTCCCCCCCCGGGTCCGACAATGAG. It yields the protein CASSPPGSDNE. The CDR3 in full is CASSPPGSDNEQFF.

This clone was found many times. One end of the junction varies from germline; a read error may be responsible. The read gets to within 3 residues of the CDR3 end, and the germline J gene fills in the rest. J is TRBJ2-2 and V is TRBV5-1; TRBD2 agrees at 11 bases. Germline V gene data show CDR1 as SGHRS and CDR2 as YFSETQ. The CDR3 runs 15 residues. The DNA read from the CDR3 is TGCGTCAGCAGCTACGGGACTAGCGGCACCGGGGAG. Translating gives CVSSYGTSGTGE. The full CDR3 reads CVSSYGTSGTGELFF.

This clone occurred many times. The read terminates 3 residues ahead of where the CDR3 ends, so the germline J gene completes it. This chain uses TRBV5-1 with TRBJ1-5; D unresolved. The CDR3 covers 14 residues. Germline V lookup: CDR1 SGHRS, CDR2 YFSETQ. V was pared by 9 bases and J by 5 bases, with 18 bases between. The part of the CDR3 DNA that was read is TGCGCCACCTCGTACATTTACCAACATCAGCCC. Its protein is CATSYIYQHQP. From start to end, the CDR3 is CATSYIYQHQPQHF. The full variable domain, rest sourced from reference TRBV5-1 and TRBJ1-5, is KAGVTQTPRYLIKTRGQQVTLSCSPISGHRSVSWYQQTPGQGLQFLFEYFSETQRNKGNFPGRFSGRQFSNSRSEMNVSTLELGDSALYLCATSYIYQHQPQHFGDGTRLSIL.

This clone was seen many times. The CDR3 extends 3 residues past the end of the read, so its final part is completed from the germline J gene. The chain uses TRBV20-1 and TRBJ2-5, with unresolved D. CDR1 is DFQATT, CDR2 SNEGSKA, per germline (reference sequence). The CDR3 is 12 amino acids. Trimming left V 0 bases short and J 5 bases short, with 7 bases between. The CDR3: CSARDLRETQYF. The CDR3 bases that were read are TGCAGTGCTAGAGATCTCAGGGAGACC.

This clone was observed many times. A read error may account for a junction end that differs from germline. The read is 3 residues too short to cover the CDR3 end, so that end is filled in from the germline J gene. The rearrangement links TRBV4-1 to TRBJ2-1; TRBD2 is a possible D gene (6 bases). CDR1 MGHRA and CDR2 YSYEKL come from the germline V gene. This CDR3 is 12 amino acids long. This CDR3 reads CASSQDYYEQFF. The DNA read from the CDR3 is TGCGCCAGCAGCCAGGACTACTATGAG.

This clone was seen ten or more times. Read sequence stops 3 residues before the CDR3 end, and the germline J gene provides the missing end. The V and J genes are TRBV30 and TRBJ2-3, with D tentatively TRBD2 (6 bases). From germline, CDR1 is GTSNPN and CDR2 SVGIG (reference sequence). This CDR3 contains 15 residues. The V end was cut by 0 bases, the J end by 0 bases, with 10 bases between. CDR3 protein: CAWSVGRDSTDTQYF. The part of the CDR3 DNA that was read is TGTGCCTGGAGTGTCGGGCGGGATAGCACAGATACG.

This clone was found many times. The CDR3 DNA, read in part, is TGTGCCTGGAGTTGGCGGGACTCCTACGAG. Its translation: CAWSWRDSYE. The entire CDR3 protein reads CAWSWRDSYEQYF. The chain combines TRBV30 with TRBJ2-7; D possibly corresponds to TRBD2 (6 bases). The read ends 3 residues before the CDR3 terminus; that terminus is restored from the germline J gene. The germline gives CDR1 GTSNPN, CDR2 SVGIG (reference sequence). V lost 2 bases and J lost 0, with 8 bases in between. CDR3 length: 13 amino acids. The entire variable domain, with the rest obtained from reference TRBV30 and TRBJ2-7, is as follows: SQTIHQWPATLVQPVGSPLSLECTVEGTSNPNLYWYRQAAGRGLQLLFYSVGIGQISSEVPQNLSASRPQDRQFILSSKKLLLSDSGFYLCAWSWRDSYEQYFGPGTRLTVT.

This clone was counted between two and nine times. The read comes to an end 3 residues before the CDR3 does, leaving the germline J gene to fill in the end. This chain uses TRBV18 with TRBJ1-1; D possibly corresponds to TRBD1 (5 bases). The CDR3 sequence is 13 residues long. Germline V CDR1 and CDR2: KGHSH, LQKENI. Trimming left V 2 bases short and J 1 base short, with 5 bases between. Partial CDR3 DNA: TGTGCCAGCTCACCAGGGGCGAACACTGAA. Protein sequence: CASSPGANTE. The whole CDR3 protein reads CASSPGANTEAFF.

This clone was recorded at least ten times. Read data end 3 residues before the CDR3 end; the end is taken from the germline J gene. The chain is built from TRBV13 and TRBJ2-3; D is ambiguous. The germline V and J ends were trimmed by 2 bases and 4 bases, with 10 bases remaining between them. This CDR3 region has 14 residues. Germline values: CDR1 PRHDT, CDR2 FYEKMQ (reference sequence). The part of the CDR3 DNA that was read is TGTGCCAGCAGCTTAAAATCGGGTTCAGATACG. Amino acid sequence: CASSLKSGSDT. The full CDR3 protein is CASSLKSGSDTQYF.

In this sample, this clone turned up many times. The read halts 3 residues ahead of the CDR3 end, with the missing end drawn from the germline J gene. This rearrangement joins TRBV2 to TRBJ2-7; D perhaps matches TRBD1 (6 bases). V lost 7 bases to trimming and J lost 2 bases, with 15 bases between them. The germline CDR1 and CDR2 sequences are SNHLY and FYNNEI. The CDR3 is made up of 14 amino acids. The CDR3 sequence is CASMLGARTYEQYF. The DNA read from the CDR3 is TGTGCCAGCATGCTGGGGGCCCGTACCTACGAG.

This clone was observed many times. The read falls 3 residues short of the CDR3 end, and the missing part is taken from the germline J gene. The rearrangement joins TRBV7-2 to TRBJ1-5; the D gene is possibly TRBD1 (5 bases). The CDR3 covers 15 residues. V was cut by 8 bases and J by 3 bases, with 17 bases left in between. Germline-derived CDR1 and CDR2 are SGHTA and FQGNSA. The CDR3 bases that were read are TGTGCCAGCTCCTTGGCGGGGGGGATCAATCAGCCC. This codes for CASSLAGGINQP. In full, the CDR3 reads CASSLAGGINQPQHF.

This clone was seen ten or more times. The CDR3 goes on 3 residues after the read ends, and that part is filled in from the germline J gene. This sequence joins TRBV10-1 and TRBJ1-1; a weak D match, TRBD1 (5 bases). This CDR3 contains 12 residues. Germline CDR1 and CDR2: WNHNN and SYGVQD (reference sequence). Deletions cut 6 bases from V and 3 bases from J, with 8 bases between. CDR3 bases read: TGCGCCAGCAGCGACAGCCACACTGAA. Translation gives CASSDSHTE. From start to end, the CDR3 is CASSDSHTEAFF.

This clone has at least ten counts. The read falls 3 residues short of the CDR3 end, and the missing part is taken from the germline J gene. The rearrangement uses TRBV19 and TRBJ2-3; 9 bases agree with TRBD1. The CDR3 covers 17 residues. Germline V gives CDR1 LNHDA, CDR2 SQIVND (reference sequence). V lost 0 bases to trimming and J lost 6 bases; unmatched junction nucleotides: 10. The CDR3 reads CASSIDPGTGFADTQYF. The part of the CDR3 DNA that was read is TGTGCCAGTAGTATAGATCCCGGGACAGGGTTTGCCGATACG.

This clone was recorded at least ten times. The read comes to an end 3 residues before the CDR3 does, leaving the germline J gene to fill in the end. This chain connects TRBV18 to TRBJ2-7, with 14 positions matching TRBD2. V shed 4 bases and J 6 bases; nucleotides not matched to a gene: 8. This CDR3 region has 16 residues. CDR1 and CDR2 (germline): KGHSH, LQKENI. CDR3 loop: CASSQQTSGGGGEQYF. CDR3 bases read: TGTGCCAGCTCACAACAGACTAGCGGGGGGGGCGGCGAG.

As regards this clone: From the germline J gene comes the end of the CDR3, since the read stops 3 residues before it. The V and J genes are TRBV19 and TRBJ1-2, with TRBD1 matching over 12 bases. Germline V CDR1 and CDR2: LNHDA, SQIVND (reference sequence). The length of the CDR3 is 16 residues. CDR3 DNA, as far as it was read: TGTGCCAGTAGTACGATGGGACAGGGGGCGCGTCAGCCC. It specifies CASSTMGQGARQP. The CDR3, in full, reads CASSTMGQGARQPYTF.

The table lists this clone with many counts. Read data end 3 residues before the CDR3 end; the end is taken from the germline J gene. This chain connects TRBV6-2 or TRBV6-3 to TRBJ2-7; D is uncertain. The CDR3 length is 17 residues. Trimming took 0 bases from V and 3 from J, leaving 18 bases between them. CDR1 is MNHEY and CDR2 is SVGEGT in the germline V gene. The CDR3 reads CASSYSRDTQGNYEQYF. The sequenced part of the CDR3 DNA is TGTGCCAGCAGTTACTCGAGAGACACCCAAGGCAACTACGAG.

Details on this clone: The missing CDR3 end, 3 residues past where the read stops, is filled in from the germline J gene. The V gene is TRBV5-1, the J gene TRBJ2-7, with 11 bases fitting TRBD2. CDR3 size: 16 residues. The junction had 6 bases not matched to a gene; V was cut back by 1 base and J by 3 bases. The germline CDR1 and CDR2 sequences are SGHRS and YFSETQ. Partial CDR3 DNA: TGCGCCAGCAGCTTGTCAGGAGGGACTAGCGGCTACGAG. It is translated as CASSLSGGTSGYE. The CDR3 reads in full as CASSLSGGTSGYEQYF.

This clone was observed at least ten times. The read ends 3 residues early relative to the CDR3; the germline J gene fills the gap. The chain joins TRBV29-1 to TRBJ2-5; TRBD1 might be the D (6 bases). Deletions cut 4 bases from V and 5 bases from J, with 20 bases between. Germline V CDR1 and CDR2: SQVTM, ANQGSEA. The CDR3 totals 15 residues. The sequenced CDR3 bases are TGCAGCGTTGTGCCCGGGACAACTGTCGGGGAGACC. Translation: CSVVPGTTVGET. The whole CDR3 is CSVVPGTTVGETQYF.

This clone was detected many times. The missing CDR3 end, 3 residues past where the read stops, is filled in from the germline J gene. The chain employs TRBV4-1 and TRBJ2-7; 11 nucleotides match TRBD1. Looked up from germline, CDR1 is MGHRA and CDR2 is YSYEKL. The CDR3 loop spans 17 amino acids. With 2 bases clipped from V and 3 bases from J, the junction kept 9 bases outside the gene matches. CDR3 DNA, as far as it was read: TGCGCCAGCAGCCAACGTCCCGGGACAGGGGGGAACTACGAG. It is translated as CASSQRPGTGGNYE. The whole CDR3 protein is CASSQRPGTGGNYEQYF.

This clone has at least ten counts. With the read ending 3 residues before the CDR3 end, the germline J gene is used to fill in that end. The chain uses TRBV9 and TRBJ2-3; 7 bases match TRBD2. The CDR3 runs to 15 residues. The germline CDR1 and CDR2 sequences are SGDLS and YYNGEE. Germline trimming cut 4 bases from V and 2 bases from J; bases unmatched to any gene: 7. The CDR3 here is CASSPSGAYTDTQYF. The covered CDR3 bases are TGTGCCAGCAGCCCTAGCGGAGCGTACACAGATACG.

This clone was detected many times. Coverage ceases 3 residues before the CDR3 finishes, and the germline J gene fills in the end. V usage is TRBV30 and J usage is TRBJ2-7, with 7 positions matching TRBD2. Germline values: CDR1 GTSNPN, CDR2 SVGIG (reference sequence). This CDR3 has 16 residues. V was pared by 4 bases and J by 2 bases, with 14 bases of the junction left unmatched. CDR3 bases read: TGTGCCTGGACTGCCTTTGGGGGGGAAGCCCCCTACGAG. Translated: CAWTAFGGEAPYE. The complete CDR3 reads CAWTAFGGEAPYEQYF. The whole variable domain, remainder taken from reference TRBV30 and TRBJ2-7, is SQTIHQWPATLVQPVGSPLSLECTVEGTSNPNLYWYRQAAGRGLQLLFYSVGIGQISSEVPQNLSASRPQDRQFILSSKKLLLSDSGFYLCAWTAFGGEAPYEQYFGPGTRLTVT.

This clone was counted at least ten times. The CDR3 protein is CASSSTNTGELFF. Partial CDR3 DNA: TGTGCCAGCAGTTCGACAAACACCGGGGAG. This chain joins TRBV27 and TRBJ2-2; D not certain. The sequence runs out 3 residues before the end of the CDR3; the remainder is reconstructed from the germline J gene. The CDR3 runs to 13 residues. CDR1 MNHEY and CDR2 SMNVEV come from the germline V gene (reference sequence). The V gene lost 4 bases and the J gene lost 2 bases, with 5 bases spanning the gap.

This clone was counted at least ten times. The missing CDR3 end, 3 residues past where the read stops, is filled in from the germline J gene. The rearrangement uses TRBV20-1 and TRBJ2-3, with D maybe TRBD2 (6 bases). The V gene lost 6 bases and the J gene lost 1 base, with 20 bases spanning the gap. Germline V lookup: CDR1 DFQATT, CDR2 SNEGSKA (reference sequence). CDR3 length: 16 residues. The sequenced CDR3 bases are TGCAGTGCGCGGGCCCCGTCCGGCGGGGGCACAGATACG. This sequence encodes CSARAPSGGGTDT. The whole CDR3 protein reads CSARAPSGGGTDTQYF.

In its sample, this clone was seen many times. The read halts 3 residues ahead of the CDR3 end, with the missing end drawn from the germline J gene. The same CDR3 arises from other DNA sequences in this sample as well. The chain couples TRBV13 to TRBJ2-1; D perhaps matches TRBD2 (6 bases). Germline V gene lookup returns CDR1 PRHDT and CDR2 FYEKMQ (reference sequence). The V end lost 5 bases, the J end lost 8 bases, and 16 bases lay between the germline ends. The CDR3 is 14 residues long. The CDR3 here is CASSTRLVIHEQFF. The part of the CDR3 DNA that was read is TGTGCCAGCAGCACCAGACTAGTGATCCATGAG.